This is a list of T cell receptor beta chains from one sample in a study of blood T cell repertoires in COVID-19. Method: immunoSEQ multiplex PCR; TCRdb's copy keeps in-frame clones and lacks some. This sample has hundreds of thousands of clones, with almost 85% found just once. The material sequenced was peripheral blood. All receptors come from a man aged 45-65 years with active or convalescent COVID-19. Each CDR3 is given with its conserved first and last residue. A D gene is named only where the DNA matches it firmly. The size field is filled for only some rows; it gives once, few, many or a size class.

D: TRBD1; V: TRBV19; size: .; J: TRBJ1-3; length: 19; DNA: TGTGCCAGTAGTCTGGTGAGACAGGGAGGCCCATTCTCTGGAAACACCATATATTTT; CDR3: CASSLVRQGGPFSGNTIYF
D: .; V: TRBV11-3; size: .; J: TRBJ2-5; length: 14; DNA: TGTGCCAGCAGCTTAGTGGGCAGAAAAGAGACCCAGTACTTC; CDR3: CASSLVGRKETQYF
D: .; V: TRBV28; size: .; J: TRBJ2-7; length: 14; DNA: TGTGCCAGCAGTTTTAGTCAGGGGGGCTACGAGCAGTACTTC; CDR3: CASSFSQGGYEQYF
D: TRBD1; V: TRBV3-1/TRBV3-2; size: .; J: TRBJ1-3; length: 15; DNA: TGTGCCAGCGGGGGACAGCCGAGCTCTGGAAACACCATATATTTT; CDR3: CASGGQPSSGNTIYF
D: .; V: TRBV7-2; size: .; J: TRBJ2-7; length: 15; DNA: TGTGCCAGCAGCTTAGAGGGGTCTCTTTCCTACGAGCAGTACTTC; CDR3: CASSLEGSLSYEQYF
D: TRBD2; V: TRBV7-9; size: .; J: TRBJ2-2; length: 15; DNA: TGTGCCAGCAGCTTGACTAGCCTGAACACCGGGGAGCTGTTTTTT; CDR3: CASSLTSLNTGELFF
D: TRBD2; V: TRBV29-1; size: .; J: TRBJ2-3; length: 14; DNA: TGCAGCGTTGTACTAGCGGGATACACAGATACGCAGTATTTT; CDR3: CSVVLAGYTDTQYF
D: TRBD1; V: TRBV7-4; size: .; J: TRBJ1-5; length: 18; DNA: TGTGCCAGCAGCTCAGTTGGGCCACACCGGGACAGGAATCAGCCCCAGCATTTT; CDR3: CASSSVGPHRDRNQPQHF
D: .; V: TRBV7-9; size: .; J: TRBJ1-2; length: 13; DNA: TGTGCCAGCAGCTTAGCCACAGACTATGGCTACACCTTC; CDR3: CASSLATDYGYTF
D: .; V: TRBV7-2; size: .; J: TRBJ2-5; length: 16; DNA: TGTGCCAGCAGCTCCCCAAGCGGCAGGAATCAAGAGACCCAGTACTTC; CDR3: CASSSPSGRNQETQYF
D: TRBD1; V: TRBV5-1; size: .; J: TRBJ2-3; length: 16; DNA: TGCGCCAGCAGCCGATCCGGACAGGGTGGAACAGATACGCAGTATTTT; CDR3: CASSRSGQGGTDTQYF
D: .; V: TRBV30; size: once; J: TRBJ1-5; length: 15; DNA: TGTGCCTGCCCCCGGGGGACCCATAGCAATCAGCCCCAGCATTTT; CDR3: CACPRGTHSNQPQHF
D: .; V: TRBV13; size: .; J: TRBJ2-7; length: 14; DNA: TGTGCCAGCAGTCCCTACAGGGAGGGCTCCGAGCAGTACTTC; CDR3: CASSPYREGSEQYF
D: .; V: TRBV3-1/TRBV3-2; size: .; J: TRBJ2-3; length: 13; DNA: TGTGCCAGCAGCCAAGATGGAGGGAGTACGCAGTATTTT; CDR3: CASSQDGGSTQYF
D: .; V: TRBV6-5; size: .; J: TRBJ1-2; length: 13; DNA: TGTGCCAGCAGGACAGATTCTAACTATGGCTACACCTTC; CDR3: CASRTDSNYGYTF
D: TRBD2; V: TRBV18; size: .; J: TRBJ2-1; length: 17; DNA: TGTGCCAGCTCACCACTGAGCGGGAGCTGGGGCCGCAATGAGCAGTTCTTC; CDR3: CASSPLSGSWGRNEQFF
D: .; V: TRBV11-2; size: .; J: TRBJ2-5; length: 14; DNA: TGTGCCAGCAGCTTAGATGGCCCAGGGGAGACCCAGTACTTC; CDR3: CASSLDGPGETQYF
D: .; V: TRBV28; size: .; J: TRBJ2-7; length: 13; DNA: TGTGCCAGCAGTTCCCTCCGCAGGGTATGGCAGTACTTC; CDR3: CASSSLRRVWQYF
D: TRBD1; V: TRBV4-1; size: .; J: TRBJ2-7; length: 15; DNA: TGCGCCAGCAGCCAAGTACAGGGGATCCCCTACGAGCAGTACTTC; CDR3: CASSQVQGIPYEQYF